Below are 25 T cell receptor beta chains sequenced from a single sample in a study of cytomegalovirus exposure and HLA in healthy donors. It was with 60 Vbeta and 13 Jbeta primers that the PCR ran. Some clones are missing from TCRdb's copy, which holds only in-frame ones; the method was immunoSEQ multiplex PCR. The sample's table shows 130,000 or so clones. The source material was PBMCs. The origin of the receptors is a middle-aged woman in good health and CMV-seropositive.

The V and J genes are TRBV29-1 and TRBJ2-5, with 7 bases that match TRBD1. The end of the DNA is better explained by TRBJ2-7, so the J call may be wrong. The germline gives CDR1 SQVTM, CDR2 ANQGSEA. The CDR3 runs to 13 residues. As DNA, the CDR3 is TGCAGCGTTGGTCGGGCAGGGGGCTACGAGCAGTACTTC. This codes for CSVGRAGGYEQYF.

The V gene is TRBV27, the J gene TRBJ2-5; 8 bases are a match to TRBD1. The V segment lost 5 bases and the J segment 4 bases; nucleotides outside the gene matches: 6. The CDR3 totals 14 residues. Germline CDR1 MNHEY, CDR2 SMNVEV (reference sequence). CDR3 region: CASSTATGGETQYF. For the CDR3, the DNA is TGTGCCAGCAGTACCGCCACAGGGGGAGAGACCCAGTACTTC.

The V and J genes are TRBV5-1 and TRBJ1-3; D not resolved. The CDR3 is 16 residues long. Trimming cost V 0 bases and J 0 bases, with 10 bases left between them. The germline CDR1 and CDR2 sequences are SGHRS and YFSETQ. CDR3 amino acids: CASSLAGSGSGNTIYF. CDR3 coding DNA: TGCGCCAGCAGCTTGGCGGGGTCCGGCTCTGGAAACACCATATATTTT.

CDR3 sequence reads: CASSTPKSGAYTGELFF. The CDR3 DNA reads as TGTGCCAGCAGCACTCCAAAGAGTGGGGCCTACACCGGGGAGCTGTTTTTT. The rearrangement joins TRBV9 to TRBJ2-2, with a tentative D call TRBD1 (5 bases). V dropped 4 bases and J dropped 3 bases, with 19 bases sitting between them. From germline, CDR1 is SGDLS and CDR2 YYNGEE. The CDR3 extends over 17 amino acids.

V usage is TRBV5-6 and J usage is TRBJ2-5, with 7 positions matching TRBD2. V dropped 5 bases and J dropped 5; count of bases not matched to a gene: 6. Germline lookup yields CDR1 SGHDT and CDR2 YYEEEE. The CDR3 length is 13 residues. CDR3 protein: CASRVWGGETQYF. The CDR3 DNA sequence: TGTGCCAGCAGAGTGTGGGGGGGGGAGACCCAGTACTTC.

V usage is TRBV7-9 and J usage is TRBJ2-1, with 13 bases lining up with TRBD2. The CDR3 has 17 amino acids. Unmatched junction bases numbered 8, after V lost 5 bases and J lost 4 bases. Germline CDR1 reads SEHNR; CDR2 reads FQNEAQ (reference sequence). The chain's CDR3 is CASSRTSGSNRYNEQFF. In DNA, the CDR3 is TGTGCCAGCAGCCGGACTAGCGGGAGCAATAGGTACAATGAGCAGTTCTTC.

Worth noting for this clone: An end of the junction does not agree with germline; a read error may underlie this. This chain uses TRBV25-1 with TRBJ2-2; 7 nucleotides match TRBD1. The CDR3 is 17 amino acids. In germline, CDR1 is MGHDK, CDR2 SYGVNS. Here the CDR3 reads CASRDFGAGGLTGELFF. The CDR3 coding sequence is TGTGCCAGCCGTGATTTCGGGGCAGGGGGTTTGACCGGGGAGCTGTTTTTT.

The V call is TRBV19, the J call TRBJ2-1, with TRBD2 matching over 9 bases. CDR1 and CDR2 from the germline V gene are LNHDA and SQIVND (reference sequence). With 7 bases clipped from V and 4 bases from J, the junction kept 14 bases outside the gene matches. CDR3 length equals 17 residues. The CDR3 protein is CASTRGPLAGSYNEQFF. Written as DNA, the CDR3 is TGTGCCAGTACTCGAGGCCCACTAGCGGGTTCTTACAATGAGCAGTTCTTC.

J is TRBJ2-5 and V is TRBV5-1; 7 bases align to TRBD1. The assigned J gene may be wrong: the sequence end matches TRBJ2-7 better. This CDR3 region has 14 residues. Germline V gene data show CDR1 as SGHRS and CDR2 as YFSETQ. DNA for the CDR3: TGCGCCAGCAGCTTGTTCGGGACAGACTACGAGCAGTACTTC. Its protein product is CASSLFGTDYEQYF.

The V and J genes are TRBV6-6 and TRBJ2-7; no definite D call. Germline V gene lookup returns CDR1 MNHNY and CDR2 SVGAGI (reference sequence). Trimming cost V 0 bases and J 0 bases, with 9 bases left between them. This CDR3 has 15 residues. CDR3 in amino acids: CASSYSTSGSYEQYF. The CDR3, as DNA: TGTGCCAGCAGTTACTCGACTTCGGGCTCCTACGAGCAGTACTTC.

The chain carries TRBV28 and TRBJ2-3; D is possibly TRBD1 (6 bases). Germline CDR1 MDHEN, CDR2 SYDVKM. CDR3 length equals 14 residues. The ends were cut back, 6 bases at V and 2 bases at J, with 12 bases in the middle. The CDR3 DNA reads TGTGCCAGCAGACAACAGGGTAACACAGATACGCAGTATTTT. Protein product: CASRQQGNTDTQYF.

The chain is built from TRBV25-1 and TRBJ2-7, with D possibly TRBD2 on 6 matching bases. Per the germline V gene, CDR1 is MGHDK and CDR2 is SYGVNS. This CDR3 is 15 amino acids long. The V end was cut by 2 bases, the J end by 7 bases, with 18 bases between. The CDR3 region has the DNA TGTGCCAGCAGTGAACGACCGGACCCCGCGGGGGAGCAGTACTTC. It translates to CASSERPDPAGEQYF.

V and J are TRBV5-1 and TRBJ2-1; 7 bases are a match to TRBD2. The CDR3 is made up of 14 amino acids. V lost 0 bases, J lost 7 bases, and 4 bases stayed unmatched. Per the germline V gene, CDR1 is SGHRS and CDR2 is YFSETQ. The CDR3 protein is CASSLGGRGNEQFF. CDR3 bases: TGCGCCAGCAGCTTGGGCGGGAGAGGGAATGAGCAGTTCTTC.

The chain links TRBV27 to TRBJ2-7, with 9 bases identical to TRBD2. Germline V gene sequence: CDR1 MNHEY, CDR2 SMNVEV (reference sequence). This CDR3 is 15 amino acids long. The J segment lost 2 bases and the V segment lost 4 bases, leaving 6 bases of the junction unmatched. CDR3 residues: CASSSRLAVAYEQYF. CDR3 nucleotide sequence: TGTGCCAGCAGTTCAAGACTAGCGGTCGCCTACGAGCAGTACTTC.

This sequence joins TRBV9 and TRBJ2-5; 7 bases fit TRBD2. The CDR3 spans 15 residues. V gave up 0 bases and J gave up 6 bases; unmatched junction bases: 8. CDR1 is SGDLS, CDR2 YYNGEE, per germline. CDR3 bases: TGTGCCAGCAGCGTAGGGGCGGGAGATGGAAAGACCCAGTACTTC. This encodes CASSVGAGDGKTQYF. Looking up the rest from reference TRBV9 and TRBJ2-5 gives the full variable domain: DSGVTQTPKHLITATGQRVTLRCSPRSGDLSVYWYQQSLDQGLQFLIQYYNGEERAKGNILERFSAQQFPDLHSELNLSSLELGDSALYFCASSVGAGDGKTQYFGPGTRLLVL.

The chain employs TRBV10-3 and TRBJ2-2, with D perhaps matching TRBD2 (5 bases). Trimming pared 5 bases from V and 6 bases from J, leaving 16 bases between. Germline lookup yields CDR1 ENHRY and CDR2 SYGVKD. The CDR3 has 15 amino acids. The CDR3 loop is CAISNSQWGAGELFF. Here the CDR3 DNA reads TGTGCCATCAGTAACTCTCAGTGGGGAGCCGGGGAGCTGTTTTTT.

The chain couples TRBV19 to TRBJ1-5; 8 nucleotides line up with TRBD1. V was pared by 6 bases and J by 1 base, with 8 bases of the junction left unmatched. The CDR3 runs to 16 residues. CDR1 and CDR2 from the germline V gene are LNHDA and SQIVND (reference sequence). The CDR3 protein is CASSFLTGASNQPQHF. CDR3 sequence (DNA): TGTGCCAGTAGCTTTTTGACAGGGGCGAGCAATCAGCCCCAGCATTTT.

The V call is TRBV19, the J call TRBJ1-1, with TRBD1 matching 7 bases. This CDR3 has 15 residues. The ends lost 2 bases at V and 0 bases at J; junction bases unmatched: 3. Germline-derived CDR1 and CDR2 are LNHDA and SQIVND (reference sequence). The CDR3 nucleotides read TGTGCCAGTAGTATACGACAGGGTATGAACACTGAAGCTTTCTTT. Residues: CASSIRQGMNTEAFF.

This chain links TRBV19 with TRBJ1-1; a possible D gene is TRBD1 (5 bases). The CDR3 runs to 15 residues. Germline V gene lookup returns CDR1 LNHDA and CDR2 SQIVND (reference sequence). V lost 5 bases, J lost 0 bases, and 13 bases lay in between. The CDR3 sequence: CASSSEGRMNTEAFF. DNA of the CDR3: TGTGCCAGTAGTTCGGAGGGGCGGATGAACACTGAAGCTTTCTTT.

The chain carries TRBV5-6 and TRBJ2-2; 12 bases match TRBD2. V shed 3 bases, J shed 1 base, and the junction held 1 base outside the gene matches. This CDR3 has 16 residues. Per germline, CDR1 SGHDT and CDR2 YYEEEE. The CDR3 sequence: CASSWGLAGNTGELFF. The DNA of the CDR3 is TGTGCCAGCAGCTGGGGACTAGCGGGGAACACCGGGGAGCTGTTTTTT. Using reference TRBV5-6 and TRBJ2-2 for the parts outside the CDR3, the full variable domain is DAGVTQSPTHLIKTRGQQVTLRCSPKSGHDTVSWYQQALGQGPQFIFQYYEEEERQRGNFPDRFSGHQFPNYSSELNVNALLLGDSALYLCASSWGLAGNTGELFFGEGSRLTVL.

V and J are TRBV15 and TRBJ2-7, with D perhaps TRBD1 (5 bases). The CDR3 sequence is 15 residues long. The germline gives CDR1 LNHNV, CDR2 YYDKDF (reference sequence). V was pared by 0 bases and J by 2 bases, with 11 bases between. This CDR3 reads CATSREYGQAYEQYF. Written as DNA, the CDR3 is TGTGCCACCAGCAGAGAATACGGACAAGCCTACGAGCAGTACTTC.

In the case of this clone: This CDR3 is also generated by other DNA sequences in the sample. J is TRBJ2-1 and V is TRBV7-2; no firm D call. Germline V gene data show CDR1 as SGHTA and CDR2 as FQGNSA. The ends were cut back, 5 bases at V and 0 bases at J, with 11 bases in the middle. The CDR3 consists of 15 residues. The CDR3 here is CASSHKRSSYNEQFF. DNA of the CDR3: TGTGCCAGCAGCCACAAGAGGAGCTCCTACAATGAGCAGTTCTTC.

The chain couples TRBV5-1 to TRBJ2-7; 8 bases are a match to TRBD2. Germline V lookup: CDR1 SGHRS, CDR2 YFSETQ. The V segment lost 5 bases and the J segment 2 bases; nucleotides outside the gene matches: 6. CDR3 length: 14 residues. CDR3: CASSRASGPYEQYF. The CDR3 bases are TGCGCCAGCAGTCGGGCTAGCGGGCCCTACGAGCAGTACTTC.

In nucleotides, the CDR3 is TGCAGCGTTGAAAAGGGGACAGCGAACACCGGGGAGCTGTTTTTT. It translates to CSVEKGTANTGELFF. The rearrangement links TRBV29-1 to TRBJ2-2; 7 nucleotides match TRBD1. The germline CDR1 and CDR2 sequences are SQVTM and ANQGSEA. Trimming at V came to 2 bases and at J to 0 bases, leaving 3 bases not matched to a gene. This CDR3 comprises 15 residues.

This chain uses TRBV11-2 with TRBJ1-5; 7 nucleotides match TRBD1. V lost 2 bases, J lost 2 bases, and 9 bases stayed unmatched. CDR3 size: 17 residues. CDR1 and CDR2 (germline): SGHAT, FQNNGV. The chain's CDR3 is CASSLRTGGLGNQPQHF. CDR3 sequence (DNA): TGTGCCAGCAGCTTACGGACAGGCGGTTTGGGCAATCAGCCCCAGCATTTT.